This T cell receptor (beta chain) is drawn from a study of human T cells and chemical hapten exposure. On the study more broadly: DPC (0.01%) was patch tested on the upper back and read at 6 days.

Time point described: pre-sensitization, week 0. Treatment noted: therapeutic diphenylcyclopropenone sensitization with weekly scalp DPC. The germline gives CDR1 MNHNY, CDR2 SVGAGI (reference sequence). CDR3 length: 14 amino acids. V lost 7 bases, J lost 2 bases, and 5 bases stayed unmatched. TCRdb re-derived calls from the RACE reads in MiXCR, one entry per CDR3 protein. The sample has around 120,000 distinct CDR3 sequences, 13% seen once. The sequence was obtained from a woman between 18 and 30 years old with alopecia areata. Some clones in this sample may be carry-over from other donors' samples. The V gene is TRBV6-6, the J gene TRBJ2-1, with 7 bases identical to TRBD2. The sample in question was whole blood, obtained in connection with sensitization to the hapten diphenylcyclopropenone (DPC). The CDR3 DNA reads as TGTGCCAGCACCCCAGCGGGGACCTACAATGAGCAGTTCTTC. Its protein product is CASTPAGTYNEQFF.